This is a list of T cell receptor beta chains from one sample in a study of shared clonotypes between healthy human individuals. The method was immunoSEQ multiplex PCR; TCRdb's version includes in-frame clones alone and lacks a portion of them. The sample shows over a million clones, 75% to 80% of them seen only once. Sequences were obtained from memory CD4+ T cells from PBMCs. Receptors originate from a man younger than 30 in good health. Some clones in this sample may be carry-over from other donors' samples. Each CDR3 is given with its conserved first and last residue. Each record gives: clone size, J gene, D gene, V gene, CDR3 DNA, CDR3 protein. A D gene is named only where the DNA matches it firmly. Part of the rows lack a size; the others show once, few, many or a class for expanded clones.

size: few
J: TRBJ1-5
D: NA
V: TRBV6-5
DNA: TGTGCCAGCAGTACTTCCCTTGGGGCCCAGCATTTT
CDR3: CASSTSLGAQHF

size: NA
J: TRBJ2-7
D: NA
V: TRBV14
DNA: TGTGCCAGCAGCCAATATGCCGAAACCCCCGAGTACTTC
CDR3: CASSQYAETPEYF

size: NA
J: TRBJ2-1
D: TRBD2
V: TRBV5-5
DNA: TGTGCCAGCAGCTTGGCACTAGCGGGGGCAAGCTCCTACAATGAGCAGTTCTTC
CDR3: CASSLALAGASSYNEQFF

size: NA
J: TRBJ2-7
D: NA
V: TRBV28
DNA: TGTGCCAGCAGTTTGCGAACAAGCCTCTACGAGCAGTACTTC
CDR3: CASSLRTSLYEQYF

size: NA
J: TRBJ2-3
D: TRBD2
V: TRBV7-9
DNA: TGTGCCAGCAGCCCCAAGACTAGCGGGGCAGATACGCAGTATTTT
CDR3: CASSPKTSGADTQYF

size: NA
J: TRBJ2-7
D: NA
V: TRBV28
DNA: TGTGCCAGCAGTTTGAGGGATGCTGAGTCCTACGAGCAGTACTTC
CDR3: CASSLRDAESYEQYF

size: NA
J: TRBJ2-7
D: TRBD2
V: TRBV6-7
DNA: TGTGCCAGCAGTAGGACTAGCGGGACTCACTCCTACGAGCAGTACTTC
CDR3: CASSRTSGTHSYEQYF

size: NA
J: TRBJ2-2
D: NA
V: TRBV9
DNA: TGTGCCAGCAGCGTAGTAGCAGGCACCGGGGAGCTGTTTTTT
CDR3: CASSVVAGTGELFF

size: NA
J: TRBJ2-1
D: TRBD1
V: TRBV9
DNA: TGTGCCAGCAGCGGTAACAGGGGTTACAATGAGCAGTTCTTC
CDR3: CASSGNRGYNEQFF

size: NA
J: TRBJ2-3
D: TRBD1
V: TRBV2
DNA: TGTGCCAGCAGGGACAGGGGCCGTTTTTCGGATACGCAGTATTTT
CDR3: CASRDRGRFSDTQYF

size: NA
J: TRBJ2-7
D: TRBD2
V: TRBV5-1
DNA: TGCGCCAGCCGCGCCTTCGTTACGGGGGGGAACGAGCAGTACTTC
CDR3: CASRAFVTGGNEQYF

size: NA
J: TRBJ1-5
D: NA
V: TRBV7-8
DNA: TGTGCCAGCAGCCCCGTGGGCCTTAGCAATCAGCCCCAGCATTTT
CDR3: CASSPVGLSNQPQHF

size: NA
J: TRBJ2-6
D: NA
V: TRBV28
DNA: TGTGCCAGCAGTTTAATCTCGGGGGCCGGGGCCAACGTCCTGACTTTC
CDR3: CASSLISGAGANVLTF

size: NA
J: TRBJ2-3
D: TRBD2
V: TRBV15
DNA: TGTGCCACCAGCACCTCCCCGGGACTAGCGGGAGATACGCAGTATTTT
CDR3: CATSTSPGLAGDTQYF

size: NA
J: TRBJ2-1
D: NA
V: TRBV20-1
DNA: TGCAGTGCACGCGGAAACAATGAGCAGTTCTTC
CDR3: CSARGNNEQFF

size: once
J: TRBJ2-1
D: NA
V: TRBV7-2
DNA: TGTGCCAGCAGCTTAGCGACAGCAGGGTCCAATGAGCAGTTCTTC
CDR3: CASSLATAGSNEQFF

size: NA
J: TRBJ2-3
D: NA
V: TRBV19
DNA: TGTGCCAGTAGTCCCCGGGGCAACACAGATACGCAGTATTTT
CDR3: CASSPRGNTDTQYF

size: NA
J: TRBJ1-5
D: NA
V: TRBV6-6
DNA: TGTGCCAGCACCGTGCGGGGTTCGGCACTTCAGCCCCAGCATTTT
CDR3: CASTVRGSALQPQHF

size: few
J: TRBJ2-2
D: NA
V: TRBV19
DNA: TGTGCCAGTAGCAAGTATCGGGTTTGGTCGGGGGCCGTTAACACCGGGGAGCTGTTTTTT
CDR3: CASSKYRVWSGAVNTGELFF

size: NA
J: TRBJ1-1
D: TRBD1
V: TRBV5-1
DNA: TGCGCCAGCAGCTTGGCAGGGACAGGGTACACTGAAGCTTTCTTT
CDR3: CASSLAGTGYTEAFF

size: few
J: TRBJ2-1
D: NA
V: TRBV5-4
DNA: TGTGCCAGCAGCTTTACTAGCTACAATGAGCAGTTCTTC
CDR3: CASSFTSYNEQFF

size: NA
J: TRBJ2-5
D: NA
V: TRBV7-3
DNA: TGTGCCAGCAGCTTAAACATAGGCGAGACCCAGTACTTC
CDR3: CASSLNIGETQYF

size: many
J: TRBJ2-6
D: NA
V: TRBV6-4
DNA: TGTGCCAGCAGTACTAGTTCTGGGGCCAACGTCCTGACTTTC
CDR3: CASSTSSGANVLTF

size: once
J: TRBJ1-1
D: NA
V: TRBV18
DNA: TGTGCCAGCTCACCGAGCGGGGGGCTGAGGGTCACTGAAGCTTTCTTT
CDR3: CASSPSGGLRVTEAFF

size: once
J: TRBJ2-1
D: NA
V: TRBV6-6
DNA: TGTGCCAGCAGCAGAAACCCGGGAGCAGTTAATGAGCAGTTCTTC
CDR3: CASSRNPGAVNEQFF

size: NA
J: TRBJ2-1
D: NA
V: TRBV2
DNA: TGTGCCAGCAGCTGGTTTAATGAGCAGTTCTTC
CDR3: CASSWFNEQFF

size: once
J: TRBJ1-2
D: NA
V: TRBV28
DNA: TGTGCCAGCAGTCCGCAGTACGGTGGCTACACCTTC
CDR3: CASSPQYGGYTF

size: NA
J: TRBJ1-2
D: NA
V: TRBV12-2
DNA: TGTGCAAGTCGCTTAATAACGACCCGCACAGCCCATTATGGCTACACCTTC
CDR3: CASRLITTRTAHYGYTF

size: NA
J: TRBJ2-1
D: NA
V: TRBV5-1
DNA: TGCGCCAGCAGCTTGGTGGGCGATCAGCAGTTCTTC
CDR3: CASSLVGDQQFF

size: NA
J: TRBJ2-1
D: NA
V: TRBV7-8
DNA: TGTGCCAGCAGCTTAGTCGGTGGCCCCTACAATGAGCAGTTCTTC
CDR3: CASSLVGGPYNEQFF

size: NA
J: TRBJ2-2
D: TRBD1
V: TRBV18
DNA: TGTGCCAGCTCACCGACAGGGTACACCGGGGAGCTGTTTTTT
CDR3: CASSPTGYTGELFF

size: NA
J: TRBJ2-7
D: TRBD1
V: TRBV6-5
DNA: TGTGCCAGCAGTTACTCGGGGCAGGGGGCATACGAGCAGTACTTC
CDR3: CASSYSGQGAYEQYF

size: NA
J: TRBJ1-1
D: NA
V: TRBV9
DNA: TGTGCCAGCAGCGTAGGAATACGAGTGAACACTGAAGCTTTCTTT
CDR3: CASSVGIRVNTEAFF

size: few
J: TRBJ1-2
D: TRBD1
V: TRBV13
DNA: TGTGCCAGCAGCTTAGGCCGGGGGACAGCCTATGGCTACACCTTC
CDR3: CASSLGRGTAYGYTF

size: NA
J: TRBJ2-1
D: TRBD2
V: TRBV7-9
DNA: TGTGCCAGCAGCTTAGCTGGACTAGGGGTCAATGAGCAGTTCTTC
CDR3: CASSLAGLGVNEQFF

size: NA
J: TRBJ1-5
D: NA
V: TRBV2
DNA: TGTGCCAGCAGTGAACGTTTGGCAGTAGGACAGCCCCAGCATTTT
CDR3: CASSERLAVGQPQHF

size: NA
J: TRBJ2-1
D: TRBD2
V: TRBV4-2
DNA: TGTGCCAGCAGCCAAGAGACTAGCGGACCCTACAATGAGCAGTTCTTC
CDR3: CASSQETSGPYNEQFF